Shown below are 13 T cell receptor beta chains from a single sample sequenced in a study of tumor-infiltrating lymphocytes in primary liver carcinoma. Researchers drew blood RNA from unsorted whole blood and extracted germline DNA as well. Priming with a constant-region primer yielded TCR beta cDNA from about 480 ng total RNA. Slightly modified ARM-PCR with three nested multiplex PCR rounds yielded TCR beta libraries. A C-beta reverse primer was combined with TRBV1-TRBV30 forward primers in the first two PCR rounds, and each round had roughly 11 cycles. TCRdb ran MiXCR on the multiplex PCR reads and lists one entry per CDR3 protein. Among about 350,000 distinct CDR3 sequences listed, less than 65% were seen once. The sample consisted of peripheral blood. Receptors were obtained from a man aged 35-49 years with primary liver carcinoma and hepatitis B virus infection.

The CDR3 sequence: CARPPGPRLALISSYNEQFF. The DNA of the CDR3 is TGTGCCAGGCCTCCGGGACCGAGACTAGCTCTCATTAGCTCCTACAATGAGCAGTTCTTC. This sequence joins TRBV6-5 and TRBJ2-1, with 7 positions matching TRBD2. Germline V gene data show CDR1 as MNHEY and CDR2 as SVGAGI. The CDR3 covers 20 residues. Trimming cost V 9 bases and J 0 bases; bases outside gene matches: 23.

In its sample, this clonotype was seen many times. CDR3 sequence: CASSSGQPSSGANVLTF. CDR3 DNA: TGTGCCAGCAGCTCCGGACAGCCGAGCTCTGGGGCCAACGTCCTGACTTTC. The rearrangement uses TRBV6-2 or TRBV6-3 and TRBJ2-6; D is possibly TRBD1 (6 bases). The germline gives CDR1 MNHEY, CDR2 SVGEGT. The CDR3 is made up of 17 amino acids. V was cut by 6 bases and J by 0 bases, with 15 bases left in between.

On this clonotype: A clone one base away is much larger, so this may be a read error. This chain uses TRBV4-1 with TRBJ2-1; the match to TRBD2 covers 7 bases. The trim removed 1 base at V and 5 bases at J, leaving 14 bases unmatched. The CDR3 is made up of 18 amino acids. Germline lookup yields CDR1 MGHRA and CDR2 YSYEKL. The DNA for the CDR3 is TGCGCCAGCAGCCAAGTCGATTTCGTGCTAGCGGTAAACAATGAGCAGTTCTTC. Its protein is CASSQVDFVLAVNNEQFF.

This clonotype was counted ten times or more. The chain links TRBV29-1 to TRBJ1-2; no firm D call. V dropped 1 base and J dropped 4 bases, with 10 bases sitting between them. The CDR3 length is 13 residues. Germline V gene lookup returns CDR1 SQVTM and CDR2 ANQGSEA. The CDR3 DNA is TGCAGCGTTGAAGTAGGGTCGGGCTATGGCTACACCTTC. This gives the protein CSVEVGSGYGYTF.

Concerning this clonotype: This may be a read error: a much more frequent sequence differs by one nucleotide. The chain uses TRBV6-2 or TRBV6-3 and TRBJ2-7; D may be TRBD1 (6 bases). Per the germline V gene, CDR1 is MNHEY and CDR2 is SVGEGT. The CDR3 contains 14 residues. DNA for the CDR3: TGTGCCGGCAGTTATGGGCAGGGGATCTACGAGCAGTACTTC. This translates into CAGSYGQGIYEQYF.

The CDR3, as DNA: TGTGCCAGCAGCTTCTCTGTCGACAGGCCCAGTACTAATTCACCCCTCCACTTT. Protein sequence: CASSFSVDRPSTNSPLHF. The rearrangement joins TRBV11-2 to TRBJ1-6, with D possibly TRBD1 on 6 matching bases. This CDR3 contains 18 residues. Deletions cut 3 bases from V and 6 bases from J, with 21 bases between. From germline, CDR1 is SGHAT and CDR2 FQNNGV.

Comments on this clonotype: No conserved phenylalanine or tryptophan is present at the end of the CDR3, so a read error is the likely explanation. J is TRBJ2-1 and V is TRBV10-3, with 8 nucleotides matching TRBD2. Germline V CDR1 and CDR2: ENHRY, SYGVKD. V shed 6 bases, J shed 3 bases, and the junction held 13 bases outside the gene matches. The length of the CDR3 is 17 residues. CDR3 DNA sequence: TGTGCCATCAGCGACAAAGTAGAGCGGGAGTACTACAATGAGCAGTTCCTC. It yields the protein CAISDKVEREYYNEQFL.

Comments on this clonotype: A much larger clone differs from this one at a single base, so this may be a read error. The V gene is TRBV29-1, the J gene TRBJ2-3; perhaps D is TRBD1 or TRBD2 (5 bases each). The CDR3 has 15 amino acids. Germline CDR1 SQVTM, CDR2 ANQGSEA. The CDR3 protein is CSVEDRRASTGTQYF. CDR3 sequence (DNA): TGCAGCGTTGAAGATAGAAGGGCTAGCACAGGTACGCAGTATTTT.

Many counts were recorded for this clonotype. V usage is TRBV29-1 and J usage is TRBJ2-1; 7 nucleotides agree with TRBD2. This CDR3 region has 15 residues. Germline V gene lookup returns CDR1 SQVTM and CDR2 ANQGSEA. V gave up 4 bases and J gave up 0 bases; unmatched junction bases: 6. CDR3 DNA: TGCAGCGTTGTGGGAGGGGTGAGCTCCTACAATGAGCAGTTCTTC. This codes for CSVVGGVSSYNEQFF.

Points on this clonotype: The CDR3 carries no conserved terminal phenylalanine or tryptophan, so it likely arises from a read error. V and J are TRBV11-2 and TRBJ1-1, with D perhaps TRBD1 (5 bases). Germline V lookup: CDR1 SGHAT, CDR2 FQNNGV. The CDR3 totals 13 residues. V was cut by 0 bases and J by 4 bases, with 6 bases left in between. CDR3 coding DNA: TGTGCCAGCAGCTTAGACGGGACCACTGAAGCTTTCTCT. Residues: CASSLDGTTEAFS.

This clonotype showed up many times. The gene calls are TRBV29-1 and TRBJ2-5; tentative D call: TRBD2 (6 bases). Germline V gene lookup returns CDR1 SQVTM and CDR2 ANQGSEA. The CDR3 extends over 12 amino acids. Trimming left V 3 bases short and J 7 bases short, with 12 bases between. The CDR3 spells CSVEEGLGTQYF. CDR3 nucleotide sequence: TGCAGCGTTGAGGAGGGATTGGGGACCCAGTACTTC.

Details on this clonotype: This may stem from a read error, because a much larger clone lies one nucleotide away. This sequence joins TRBV4-1 and TRBJ1-1; D not certain. Trimming pared 4 bases from V and 4 bases from J, leaving 13 bases between. CDR3 length equals 14 residues. Germline V CDR1 and CDR2: MGHRA, YSYEKL. CDR3 residues: CASSRNQDGTEAFF. CDR3 DNA sequence: TGCGCCAGCAGCCGAAATCAGGACGGCACTGAAGCTTTCTTT.

The rearrangement uses TRBV5-1 and TRBJ2-1, with 7 positions matching TRBD2. The CDR3 has 14 residues. V lost 3 bases and J lost 6; bases outside the gene matches: 6. The germline V gene encodes CDR1 SGHRS and CDR2 YFSETQ. CDR3 nucleotide sequence: TGCGCCAGCAGCTATGCGGGAGAAGGCAATGAGCAGTTCTTC. This gives the protein CASSYAGEGNEQFF.